This TCR beta chain was profiled in a study of regulatory T cells in long-lasting Graves disease. This CDR3 comprises 14 residues. CDR1 SNHLY and CDR2 FYNNEI come from the germline V gene. V was pared by 6 bases and J by 6 bases, with 10 bases of the junction left unmatched. In building TCR beta libraries, iRepertoire HTBI primers were used together with Arm-PCR of CDR3 regions. TCRdb itself ran the multiplex PCR reads through MiXCR, one entry per CDR3 protein. The sample consists of almost 350,000 distinct CDR3 sequences, about 20% of them appearing once. Time point here: persistent/refractory GD, antithyroid drugs over 5 years with positive TRAb. PBMC-derived RNA was used for the TCR library. This clonotype has ten or more counts.

Source: peripheral blood mononuclear cells (PBMCs), taken when the disease was refractory, from a patient treated with antithyroid drugs. The sequence was collected from a female donor with Graves disease. The chain carries TRBV2 and TRBJ2-7; the match to TRBD2 covers 8 bases. The CDR3: CASRPSGLASEQYF. The CDR3 coding sequence is TGTGCCAGCAGACCTTCCGGACTAGCTTCCGAGCAGTACTTC.